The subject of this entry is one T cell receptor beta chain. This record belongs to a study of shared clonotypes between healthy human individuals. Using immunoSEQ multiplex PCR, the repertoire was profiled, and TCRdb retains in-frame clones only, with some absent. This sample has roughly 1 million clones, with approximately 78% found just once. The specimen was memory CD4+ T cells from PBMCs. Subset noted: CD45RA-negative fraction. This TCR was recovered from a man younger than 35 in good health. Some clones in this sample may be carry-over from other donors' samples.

CDR3 nucleotide sequence: TGTGCCAGCAGCTTAATCAGCGGTGCTAGCACAGATACGCAGTATTTT. As protein: CASSLISGASTDTQYF. The chain links TRBV11-2 to TRBJ2-3, with D maybe TRBD2 (5 bases). V gave up 2 bases and J gave up 0 bases, with 12 bases separating them. CDR3 length: 16 amino acids. Germline CDR1 and CDR2: SGHAT and FQNNGV.